A single sample is the source of the 24 T cell receptor beta chains below, sequenced in a study of beta chain features in type 1 diabetes. The entirety of the isolated RNA underwent reverse transcription, so expressed TCRB transcripts were sequenced. The assay was immunoSEQ multiplex PCR, and TCRdb's table has in-frame clones only and misses some. This sample has roughly 330,000 clones, with about 14% found just once. The study, taken as a whole, reports: Shorter TCRB CDR3s, moderately but significantly so, were found in Type 1 diabetes patients in all four CD4+ subsets.

These receptors are not linked to any known antigen. What was sequenced was naive CD4+ T cells from blood. These receptors all come from a woman younger than 35 with type 1 diabetes.

The chain joins TRBV2 to TRBJ1-4; 7 bases map to TRBD1. The CDR3 extends over 14 amino acids. The germline gives CDR1 SNHLY, CDR2 FYNNEI. After removal of 9 bases from V and 0 bases from J, the junction contained 4 bases not matched to a gene. The CDR3 spells CASRDSPTNEKLFF. CDR3 nucleotides: TGTGCCAGTAGGGACAGCCCAACTAATGAAAAACTGTTTTTT.

This chain uses TRBV7-9 with TRBJ2-5; TRBD1 aligns across 8 bases. Germline CDR1 reads SEHNR; CDR2 reads FQNEAQ (reference sequence). Trimming took 8 bases from V and 1 from J; bases not matched to a gene: 12. The CDR3 spans 16 residues. CDR3 nucleotides: TGTGCCAGCTCCCCCTGGCGGGACAGGTTCCAAGAGACCCAGTACTTC. It is translated as CASSPWRDRFQETQYF.

This clone occurred a few times. The chain recombines TRBV7-2 with TRBJ1-2; D may be TRBD1 (5 bases). This CDR3 contains 13 residues. V was cut by 3 bases and J by 4 bases, with 9 bases left in between. Germline CDR1 and CDR2: SGHTA and FQGNSA. The CDR3: CASSFTGGYGYTF. The CDR3 bases are TGTGCCAGCAGCTTTACCGGGGGCTATGGCTACACCTTC.

This clone was seen a few times. The V gene is TRBV29-1, the J gene TRBJ1-1, with D possibly being TRBD1 (5 bases). Deletions cut 7 bases from V and 4 bases from J, with 13 bases between. Germline V gene lookup returns CDR1 SQVTM and CDR2 ANQGSEA. This CDR3 comprises 12 residues. CDR3 region: CSGLSGGTEAFF. In nucleotides, the CDR3 is TGCAGCGGACTTTCCGGGGGCACTGAAGCTTTCTTT.

This clone was seen more than once but under ten times. The gene calls are TRBV29-1 and TRBJ1-2; D gene ambiguous. Trimming shortened V by 4 bases and J by 5 bases, and 8 bases separated the two germline ends. The CDR3 sequence is 11 residues long. In germline, CDR1 is SQVTM, CDR2 ANQGSEA. CDR3 region: CSVGAAYGYTF. The CDR3 nucleotides read TGCAGCGTTGGGGCCGCGTATGGCTACACCTTC.

In this sample, this clone turned up a few times. The chain is built from TRBV15 and TRBJ2-7, with TRBD2 matching 9 bases. The CDR3 sequence is 17 residues long. V was pared by 2 bases and J by 3 bases, with 11 bases of the junction left unmatched. CDR1 and CDR2 from the germline V gene are LNHNV and YYDKDF (reference sequence). In DNA form, the CDR3 reads TGTGCCACCAGCAGACGGGCCATAGCGGGAGTCGGCTACGAGCAGTACTTC. This gives the protein CATSRRAIAGVGYEQYF.

This clone has only a few counts. V gene TRBV5-1 combines with J gene TRBJ1-1; no reliable D call. Germline CDR1 SGHRS, CDR2 YFSETQ. The V end was cut by 4 bases, the J end by 1 base, with 17 bases between. The CDR3 loop spans 16 amino acids. CDR3 coding DNA: TGCGCCAGCAGCCCCGGGTTTGCGGGTTGGAACACTGAAGCTTTCTTT. Its protein product is CASSPGFAGWNTEAFF.

This clone was seen only a few times. The gene calls are TRBV7-9 and TRBJ2-1, with 10 bases identical to TRBD2. The V segment lost 2 bases and the J segment 4 bases; nucleotides outside the gene matches: 8. This CDR3 is built from 17 residues. Germline assignment: CDR1 SEHNR and CDR2 FQNEAQ (reference sequence). The CDR3, as DNA: TGTGCCAGCAGCTTATCGAGAGGGACTAGCGCTTACAATGAGCAGTTCTTC. As protein: CASSLSRGTSAYNEQFF.

This clone was seen a handful of times. The CDR3 DNA reads TGTGCCAGCAGCCCAGGGGGACGCGGCTCCTCCTACGAGCAGTACTTC. Amino acid sequence: CASSPGGRGSSYEQYF. V and J are TRBV7-2 and TRBJ2-7, with 7 bases aligning to TRBD1. The CDR3 extends over 16 amino acids. After removal of 5 bases from V and 0 bases from J, the junction contained 10 bases not matched to a gene. Germline V lookup: CDR1 SGHTA, CDR2 FQGNSA.

The chain recombines TRBV19 with TRBJ1-1; D is possibly TRBD1 (5 bases). The V gene's germline CDR1 is LNHDA and CDR2 SQIVND (reference sequence). CDR3 length: 14 residues. V was cut by 5 bases and J by 6 bases, with 16 bases left in between. Here the CDR3 DNA reads TGTGCCAGTAGTGCGGGACCGCGGGACGCTGAAGCTTTCTTT. Translated, it gives CASSAGPRDAEAFF.

This clone was recorded a few times. This sequence joins TRBV18 and TRBJ2-5, with 7 bases fitting TRBD2. Germline V CDR1 and CDR2: KGHSH, LQKENI. V gave up 1 base and J gave up 2 bases; unmatched junction bases: 4. CDR3 length: 15 residues. The CDR3 reads CASSPRPGLQETQYF. The CDR3 nucleotides are TGTGCCAGCTCACCACGACCGGGACTACAAGAGACCCAGTACTTC.

This clone was recorded a few times. This chain connects TRBV2 to TRBJ2-2; 11 nucleotides agree with TRBD2. This CDR3 has 16 amino acids. With 4 bases clipped from V and 5 bases from J, the junction kept 6 bases outside the gene matches. The V gene's germline CDR1 is SNHLY and CDR2 FYNNEI. The CDR3 loop reads CASSAGTSGGTGELFF. The CDR3 DNA reads as TGTGCCAGCAGTGCCGGGACTAGCGGAGGAACCGGGGAGCTGTTTTTT.

CDR3 in amino acids: CASSQDRGGGNQPQHF. CDR3 bases: TGTGCCAGCAGCCAAGATAGGGGCGGGGGCAATCAGCCCCAGCATTTT. The rearrangement joins TRBV4-2 to TRBJ1-5, with TRBD1 as a possible D gene (5 bases). Germline CDR1 is LGHNA and CDR2 is YNFKEQ. This CDR3 has 16 amino acids. The ends were cut back, 0 bases at V and 2 bases at J, with 11 bases in the middle.

V usage is TRBV5-4 and J usage is TRBJ2-7; 7 bases line up with TRBD1. Germline V lookup: CDR1 SGHNT, CDR2 YYREEE (reference sequence). The ends lost 6 bases at V and 1 base at J; junction bases unmatched: 7. This CDR3 comprises 14 residues. The CDR3 DNA follows: TGTGCCAGCAAACCTGGGACAGTATCCTACGAGCAGTACTTC. Translation: CASKPGTVSYEQYF.

This clone was counted once. This chain connects TRBV7-9 to TRBJ2-2; no clear D. This CDR3 has 15 amino acids. Per germline, CDR1 SEHNR and CDR2 FQNEAQ (reference sequence). Trimming removed 7 bases at V and 10 bases at J, with 22 bases between. CDR3 sequence reads: CASTFLPTEAEELFF. The CDR3 DNA reads as TGTGCCAGCACCTTCTTACCGACCGAGGCGGAGGAGCTGTTTTTT.

The chain recombines TRBV28 with TRBJ2-5; 7 positions agree with TRBD2. V lost 5 bases, J lost 13 bases, and 7 bases stayed unmatched. In germline, CDR1 is MDHEN, CDR2 SYDVKM. The CDR3 totals 11 residues. The CDR3 protein is CASSSGLDTYF. The DNA for the CDR3 is TGTGCCAGCAGTAGCGGACTAGATACGTACTTC.

This clone was picked up a small number of times. This chain links TRBV25-1 with TRBJ2-7; D is possibly TRBD1 (6 bases). Trimming took 5 bases from V and 0 from J, leaving 11 bases between them. Per germline, CDR1 MGHDK and CDR2 SYGVNS. The CDR3 loop spans 14 amino acids. CDR3 in amino acids: CASSRQALSYEQYF. CDR3 coding DNA: TGTGCCAGCAGTCGACAGGCCCTCTCCTACGAGCAGTACTTC.

This clone turned up a few times. The chain carries TRBV6-6 and TRBJ1-2; 8 bases match TRBD1. This CDR3 region has 16 residues. V lost 5 bases to trimming and J lost 4 bases; unmatched junction nucleotides: 12. Germline V gene sequence: CDR1 MNHNY, CDR2 SVGAGI (reference sequence). The CDR3 protein is CASSTLPQGEGYGYTF. CDR3 nucleotide sequence: TGTGCCAGCAGTACGCTCCCACAGGGGGAAGGCTATGGCTACACCTTC.

The rearrangement links TRBV29-1 to TRBJ1-1; no clear D. Trimming left V 6 bases short and J 1 base short, with 6 bases between. From germline, CDR1 is SQVTM and CDR2 ANQGSEA. The CDR3 consists of 11 residues. CDR3 sequence: CSVPGNTEAFF. CDR3 sequence (DNA): TGCAGCGTCCCGGGGAACACTGAAGCTTTCTTT.

Only a few counts were recorded for this clone. The J gene is TRBJ2-7, the V gene TRBV18; D gene uncertain. Germline loops: CDR1 KGHSH, CDR2 LQKENI. The CDR3 consists of 13 residues. Trimming left V 3 bases short and J 0 bases short, with 6 bases between. CDR3 nucleotide sequence: TGTGCCAGCTCACCTACTATCTCCTACGAGCAGTACTTC. It translates to CASSPTISYEQYF.

This sequence joins TRBV11-2 and TRBJ1-1; TRBD1 matches at 7 bases. CDR1 and CDR2 from the germline V gene are SGHAT and FQNNGV. Losses at the gene ends were 5 bases for V and 4 bases for J; bases not matched to a gene: 16. The CDR3 has 17 residues. CDR3 sequence (DNA): TGTGCCAGCAGCCCTCAAACAGGGGCGCCACCCGTCACTGAAGCTTTCTTT. Translating gives CASSPQTGAPPVTEAFF.

The CDR3 loop reads CASFSTEKNTEAFF. The CDR3, as DNA: TGTGCCAGCTTCTCGACAGAGAAGAACACTGAAGCTTTCTTT. The V call is TRBV2, the J call TRBJ1-1, with D perhaps TRBD1 (5 bases). Germline loops: CDR1 SNHLY, CDR2 FYNNEI. This CDR3 comprises 14 residues. The germline V and J ends were trimmed by 8 bases and 1 base, with 14 bases remaining between them.

V usage is TRBV4-2 and J usage is TRBJ2-3; 7 positions match TRBD1. V trimming: 4 bases; J trimming: 10 bases; junction bases outside the gene matches: 5. Germline V gene lookup returns CDR1 LGHNA and CDR2 YNFKEQ. The CDR3 covers 12 residues. CDR3 amino acids: CASSPDRDAQYF. For the CDR3, the DNA is TGTGCCAGCAGCCCCGACAGGGATGCGCAGTATTTT.

This clone showed up just a few times. The rearrangement uses TRBV7-9 and TRBJ2-1, with TRBD2 matching 10 bases. The length of the CDR3 is 18 residues. With V trimmed by 1 base and J by 1 base, 7 bases remained unmatched. Germline CDR1 reads SEHNR; CDR2 reads FQNEAQ (reference sequence). CDR3 nucleotides: TGTGCCAGCAGCTTAGGGAGAGGTAGCGGGAGGTCCTACAATGAGCAGTTCTTC. It codes for CASSLGRGSGRSYNEQFF.